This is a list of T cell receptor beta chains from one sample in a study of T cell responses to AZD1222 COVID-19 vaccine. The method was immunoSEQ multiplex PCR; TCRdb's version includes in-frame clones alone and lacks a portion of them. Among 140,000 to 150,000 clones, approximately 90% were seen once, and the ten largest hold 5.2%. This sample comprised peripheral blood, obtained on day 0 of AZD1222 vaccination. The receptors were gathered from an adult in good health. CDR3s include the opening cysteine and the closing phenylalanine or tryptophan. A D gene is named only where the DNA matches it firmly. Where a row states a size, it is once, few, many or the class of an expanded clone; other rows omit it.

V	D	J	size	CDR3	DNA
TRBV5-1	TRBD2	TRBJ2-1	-	CASSLGTSVDNEQFF	TGCGCCAGCAGCTTGGGGACTAGCGTAGACAATGAGCAGTTCTTC
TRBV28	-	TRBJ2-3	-	CASSLGTITDTQYF	TGTGCCAGCAGTCTCGGGACCATCACAGATACGCAGTATTTT
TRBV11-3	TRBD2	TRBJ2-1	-	CASSLGSGGSNEQFF	TGTGCCAGCAGCTTAGGGAGCGGGGGTAGTAATGAGCAGTTCTTC
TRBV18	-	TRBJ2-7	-	CASSLGNYEQYF	TGTGCCAGCTCTCTAGGGAACTACGAGCAGTACTTC
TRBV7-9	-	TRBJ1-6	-	CASSLAGDKSPLHF	TGTGCCAGCAGCTTAGCAGGGGACAAGTCACCCCTCCACTTT
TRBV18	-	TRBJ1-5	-	CASSGGGSSNQPQHF	TGTGCCAGCTCAGGGGGCGGCAGTAGCAATCAGCCCCAGCATTTT
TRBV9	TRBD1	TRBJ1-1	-	CASSAAPGQGNTEAFF	TGTGCCAGCAGCGCTGCACCGGGACAGGGGAACACTGAAGCTTTCTTT
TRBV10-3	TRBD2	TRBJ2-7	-	CATSASGSHEQYF	TGTGCCACCTCGGCTAGCGGGAGCCACGAGCAGTACTTC
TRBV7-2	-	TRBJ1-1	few	CASSPMLAHTEAFF	TGTGCCAGCAGCCCAATGTTGGCGCACACTGAAGCTTTCTTT
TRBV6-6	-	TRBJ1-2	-	CASSKGPLAGTF	TGTGCCAGCAGCAAGGGACCGCTGGCGGGCACCTTC
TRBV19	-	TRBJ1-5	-	CASSNPRGDNQPQHF	TGTGCCAGTAGCAACCCACGGGGAGACAATCAGCCCCAGCATTTT
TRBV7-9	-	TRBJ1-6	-	CASSFGDFYNSPLHF	TGTGCCAGCAGCTTTGGGGACTTCTATAATTCACCCCTCCACTTT
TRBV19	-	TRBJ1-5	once	CASKKGDYNQPQHF	TGTGCCAGTAAGAAAGGAGATTACAATCAGCCCCAGCATTTT
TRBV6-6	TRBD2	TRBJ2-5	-	CASSYGGDWETQYF	TGTGCCAGCAGTTATGGGGGGGACTGGGAGACCCAGTACTTC
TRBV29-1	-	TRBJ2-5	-	CSVDLTGPEETQYF	TGCAGCGTTGACCTGACAGGACCCGAAGAGACCCAGTACTTC
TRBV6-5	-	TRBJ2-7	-	CASSLTGTVTYEQYF	TGTGCCAGCAGTTTGACCGGGACCGTTACCTACGAGCAGTACTTC
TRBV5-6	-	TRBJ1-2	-	CASSLAPGVYGYTF	TGTGCCAGCAGCTTGGCCCCAGGGGTCTATGGCTACACCTTC
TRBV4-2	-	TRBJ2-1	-	CASSQGGEGWFF	TGTGCCAGCAGCCAAGGAGGGGAAGGATGGTTCTTC
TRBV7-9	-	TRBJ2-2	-	CASSLGAGVGTGELFF	TGTGCCAGCAGCTTAGGGGCAGGAGTGGGCACCGGGGAGCTGTTTTTT
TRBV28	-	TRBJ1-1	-	CASSLVNTEAFF	TGTGCCAGCAGTTTAGTGAACACTGAAGCTTTCTTT
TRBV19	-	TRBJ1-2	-	CASSIPGLRHGYTF	TGTGCCAGTAGTATCCCGGGGTTGAGGCATGGCTACACCTTC
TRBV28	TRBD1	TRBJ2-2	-	CASRIGGGTGELFF	TGTGCCAGCCGTATAGGGGGCGGCACCGGGGAGCTGTTTTTT
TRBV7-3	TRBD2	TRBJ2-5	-	CASSSPGGGKTQYF	TGTGCCAGCAGCTCCCCCGGGGGGGGAAAGACCCAGTACTTC
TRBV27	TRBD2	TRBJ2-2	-	CASSLSFREVVTGELFF	TGTGCCAGCAGTTTATCGTTCCGGGAGGTCGTTACCGGGGAGCTGTTTTTT
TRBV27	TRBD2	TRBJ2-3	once	CASSLRVAGNTDTQYF	TGTGCCAGCAGTTTGAGGGTAGCGGGGAACACAGATACGCAGTATTTT
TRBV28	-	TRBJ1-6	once	CAARTPGLSNSPLHF	TGTGCCGCTCGGACCCCTGGGCTAAGTAATTCACCCCTCCACTTT
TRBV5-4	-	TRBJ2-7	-	CASSFTPSGTKDHF	TGTGCCAGCAGCTTCACCCCATCCGGGACCAAAGACCACTTC
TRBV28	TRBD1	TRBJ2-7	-	CASSLIQGTHGYEQYF	TGTGCCAGCAGTTTAATACAGGGGACCCATGGATACGAGCAGTACTTC
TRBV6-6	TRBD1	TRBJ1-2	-	CASSLRQGGYGYTF	TGTGCCAGCAGCCTGAGACAGGGCGGCTATGGCTACACCTTC
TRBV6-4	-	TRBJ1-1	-	CASSATGFTNTEAFF	TGTGCCAGCAGTGCCACAGGGTTTACGAACACTGAAGCTTTCTTT
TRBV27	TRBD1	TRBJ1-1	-	CASIPGQGGWVNTEAFF	TGTGCCAGCATCCCGGGACAGGGAGGCTGGGTGAACACTGAAGCTTTCTTT
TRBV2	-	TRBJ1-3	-	CASSDWIPRNTIYF	TGTGCCAGCAGTGACTGGATACCGAGAAACACCATATATTTT